This T cell receptor beta chain appears in the sequencing data of a study of post-analysis software for immune sequencing data. Findings of the study overall: Multiple sclerosis patients showed significantly lower normalized Chao1 diversity than controls did. Controls had lower frequencies than patients of a handful of TRBV segments, which included TRBV5-6, TRBV5-1 and TRBV20-1.

This CDR3 region has 12 residues. In germline, CDR1 is SQVTM, CDR2 ANQGSEA. Notes on this clonotype: Antigen: not known. At one boundary the junction diverges from the germline segment, which might be a read error.

Built from TCR beta cDNA, the libraries had unique molecular identifiers in them. TCRdb reprocessed the PCR reads with MiXCR, giving one entry per CDR3 protein. There are about 810,000 distinct CDR3 sequences in the sample; about 50% occur only once, and under 6% lies in the top ten. The chain recombines TRBV29-1 with TRBJ2-5; D gene unclear. Sequenced sample: blood. This TCR was recovered from a girl aged 5 to 17 with multiple sclerosis. The CDR3: CSVQDPSETQYF. The CDR3 nucleotides read TGCAGCGTTCAAGACCCCTCGGAGACCCAGTACTTC.